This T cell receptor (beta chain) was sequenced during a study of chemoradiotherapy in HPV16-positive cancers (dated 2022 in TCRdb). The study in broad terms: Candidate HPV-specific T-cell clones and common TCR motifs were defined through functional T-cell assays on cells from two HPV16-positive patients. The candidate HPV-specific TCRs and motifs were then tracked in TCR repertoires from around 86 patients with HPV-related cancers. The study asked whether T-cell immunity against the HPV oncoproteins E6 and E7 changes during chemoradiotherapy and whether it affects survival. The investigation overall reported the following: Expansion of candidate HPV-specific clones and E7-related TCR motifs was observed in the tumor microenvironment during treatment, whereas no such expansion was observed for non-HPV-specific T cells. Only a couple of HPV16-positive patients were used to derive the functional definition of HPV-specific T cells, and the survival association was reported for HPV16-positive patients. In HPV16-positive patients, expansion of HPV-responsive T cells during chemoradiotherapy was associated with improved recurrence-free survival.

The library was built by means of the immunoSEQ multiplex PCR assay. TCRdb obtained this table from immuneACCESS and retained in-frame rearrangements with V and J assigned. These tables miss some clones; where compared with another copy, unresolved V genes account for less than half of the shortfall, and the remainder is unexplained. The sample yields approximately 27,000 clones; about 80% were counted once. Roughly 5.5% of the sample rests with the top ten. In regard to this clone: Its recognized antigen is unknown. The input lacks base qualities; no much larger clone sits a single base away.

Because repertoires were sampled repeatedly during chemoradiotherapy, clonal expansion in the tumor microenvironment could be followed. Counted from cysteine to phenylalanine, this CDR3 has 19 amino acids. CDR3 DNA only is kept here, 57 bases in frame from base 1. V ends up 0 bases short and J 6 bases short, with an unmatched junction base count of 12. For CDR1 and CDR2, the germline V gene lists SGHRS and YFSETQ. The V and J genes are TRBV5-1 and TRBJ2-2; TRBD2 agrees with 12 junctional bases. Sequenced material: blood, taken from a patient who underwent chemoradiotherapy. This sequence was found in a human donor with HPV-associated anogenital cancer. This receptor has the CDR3 CASSLAALAGGVGSGELFF. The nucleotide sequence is TGCGCCAGCAGCTTGGCCGCACTAGCGGGGGGAGTAGGCTCCGGGGAGCTGTTTTTT. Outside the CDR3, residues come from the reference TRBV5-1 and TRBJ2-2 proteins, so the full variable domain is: KAGVTQTPRYLIKTRGQQVTLSCSPISGHRSVSWYQQTPGQGLQFLFEYFSETQRNKGNFPGRFSGRQFSNSRSEMNVSTLELGDSALYLCASSLAALAGGVGSGELFFGEGSRLTVL.